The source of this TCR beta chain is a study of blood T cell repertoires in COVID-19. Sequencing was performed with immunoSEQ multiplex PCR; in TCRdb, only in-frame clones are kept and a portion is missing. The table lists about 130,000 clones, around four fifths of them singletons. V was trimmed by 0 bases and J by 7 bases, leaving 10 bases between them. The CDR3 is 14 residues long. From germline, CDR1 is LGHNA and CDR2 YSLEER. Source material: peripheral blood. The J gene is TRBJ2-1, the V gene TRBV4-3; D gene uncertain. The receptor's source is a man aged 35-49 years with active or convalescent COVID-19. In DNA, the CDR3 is TGCGCCAGCAGCCAAGACGCCCGGGTTAATGAGCAGTTCTTC. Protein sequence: CASSQDARVNEQFF.